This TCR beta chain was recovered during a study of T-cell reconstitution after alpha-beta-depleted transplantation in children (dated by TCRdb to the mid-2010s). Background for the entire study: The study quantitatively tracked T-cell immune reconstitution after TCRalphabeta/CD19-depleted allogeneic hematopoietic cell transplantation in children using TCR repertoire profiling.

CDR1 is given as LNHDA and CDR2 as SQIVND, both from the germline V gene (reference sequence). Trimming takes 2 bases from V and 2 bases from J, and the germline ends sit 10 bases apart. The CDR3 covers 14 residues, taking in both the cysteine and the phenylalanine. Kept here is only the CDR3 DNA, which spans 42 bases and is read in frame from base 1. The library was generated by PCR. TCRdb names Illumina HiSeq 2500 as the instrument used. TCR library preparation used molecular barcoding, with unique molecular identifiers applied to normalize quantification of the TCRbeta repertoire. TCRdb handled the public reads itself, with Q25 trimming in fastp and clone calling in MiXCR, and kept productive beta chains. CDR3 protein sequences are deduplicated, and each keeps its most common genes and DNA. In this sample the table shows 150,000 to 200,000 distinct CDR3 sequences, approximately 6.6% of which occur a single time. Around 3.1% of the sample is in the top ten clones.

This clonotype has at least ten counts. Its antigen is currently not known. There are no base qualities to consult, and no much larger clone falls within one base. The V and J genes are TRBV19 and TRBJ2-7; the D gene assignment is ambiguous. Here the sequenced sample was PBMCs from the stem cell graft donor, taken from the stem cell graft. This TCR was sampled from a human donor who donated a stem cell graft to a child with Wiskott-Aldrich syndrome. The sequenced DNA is TGTGCCAGTAGTATAAGCAGCGAGGCCTACGAGCAGTACTTC. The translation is CASSISSEAYEQYF.